The clone carrying this TCR beta chain was picked up a small number of times. The sample is drawn from a study of beta chain features in type 1 diabetes. Isolated RNA was reverse transcribed in full, so expressed TCRB transcripts were sequenced. Repertoires were generated with immunoSEQ multiplex PCR, while TCRdb's copy carries only in-frame clones and drops some. The sample carries 860,000 or so clones, roughly 15% recorded once. Sorted populations were all over 95% pure. The CDR3 contains 14 residues. The ends lost 2 bases at V and 0 bases at J; junction bases unmatched: 1. Germline CDR1 and CDR2: SGHDT and YYEEEE.

The source is a woman aged 18 to 35 in good health. Specimen: naive CD4+ T cells from blood. The chain combines TRBV5-6 with TRBJ2-5, with TRBD1 matching over 7 bases. The CDR3 coding sequence is TGTGCCAGCAGCTTAACAGGGGACCAAGAGACCCAGTACTTC. This codes for CASSLTGDQETQYF.